This T cell receptor beta chain came from a study of memory CD4+ T cells and cytomegalovirus serostatus. Produced via immunoSEQ multiplex PCR; TCRdb's table is partial and in-frame only. The sample shows about 53,000 clones, roughly three quarters of them seen only once. V lost 1 base, J lost 5 bases, and 15 bases lay in between. This CDR3 is 15 amino acids long. Germline CDR1 is SEHNR and CDR2 is FQNEAQ (reference sequence). Single viable CD3+CD4+CD8-CD45RO+ cells were sorted as the memory CD4+ T cells. The rearrangement joins TRBV7-9 to TRBJ2-7; a possible D gene is TRBD2 (5 bases). The source is an adult in good health and CMV-seronegative. Material for sequencing was memory CD4+ T cells from blood. The CDR3 DNA sequence: TGTGCCAGCAGCTTAGGAGGGCGCATTCTCGACGAGCAGTACTTC. Translating gives CASSLGGRILDEQYF.